One T cell receptor (beta chain) is described in this entry. Its antigen is not known. The data derive from a study of T cells after yellow fever vaccination. Between the trimmed V and J ends, which lost 3 bases and 2 bases, there was a span of 17 bases. The CDR3 has 16 residues. CDR1 and CDR2 from the germline V gene are KGHSH and LQKENI. Notes on the study in general: Peaking on day 5 versus 15, the secondary response was faster but weaker. Post-booster repertoires contained most primary-vaccination clones again (around 97% CD4, around 88% CD8). Of the clonotypes, a small share occurred in both CD4 and CD8 compartments.

A universal primer site and UMIs were added as TCR cDNA was made by 5'RACE template switching. TCRdb passed the 5' RACE reads through MiXCR, listing each CDR3 protein once. The sample contains 250,000 to 400,000 distinct CDR3 sequences, roughly 4.3% of which appear only once. V usage is TRBV18 and J usage is TRBJ2-7; D tentatively reads TRBD1 or TRBD2 (5 bases each). The specimen was PBMCs, collected 15 days after the yellow fever booster vaccination. This clonotype was sampled from a man aged 18 to 30 who received the YFV17D yellow fever vaccine. CDR3 coding DNA: TGTGCCAGCTCACCGCCCGGGACGGTGAAAACCTACGAGCAGTACTTC. Protein product: CASSPPGTVKTYEQYF.